Below, one T cell receptor beta chain is given with its context. Its cognate antigen is unknown. V lost 1 base, J lost 8 bases, and 11 bases lay in between. The length of the CDR3 is 14 residues. Germline loops: CDR1 SGHAT, CDR2 FQNNGV. The data derive from a study of beta chain features in type 1 diabetes. Study conclusions and caveats: TCRB CDR3 length was moderately but significantly reduced in all four CD4+ subsets of Type 1 diabetes patients.

Of the isolated RNA, all was reverse transcribed, and so the sequenced material was expressed TCRB transcripts. TCRdb's copy holds only in-frame clones and misses some; the assay was immunoSEQ multiplex PCR. Found here are 600,000 to 750,000 clones, 9.5% to 15% of them singletons; the top ten hold around 0.12%. The clonotype comes from a man aged 30 to 39 with type 1 diabetes. Sequencing was carried out using naive CD4+ T cells from blood. V and J are TRBV11-2 and TRBJ2-2; D ambiguous. CDR3 loop: CASSLVARTGELFF. The CDR3 coding sequence is TGTGCCAGCAGCTTAGTGGCTAGAACTGGGGAGCTGTTTTTT.